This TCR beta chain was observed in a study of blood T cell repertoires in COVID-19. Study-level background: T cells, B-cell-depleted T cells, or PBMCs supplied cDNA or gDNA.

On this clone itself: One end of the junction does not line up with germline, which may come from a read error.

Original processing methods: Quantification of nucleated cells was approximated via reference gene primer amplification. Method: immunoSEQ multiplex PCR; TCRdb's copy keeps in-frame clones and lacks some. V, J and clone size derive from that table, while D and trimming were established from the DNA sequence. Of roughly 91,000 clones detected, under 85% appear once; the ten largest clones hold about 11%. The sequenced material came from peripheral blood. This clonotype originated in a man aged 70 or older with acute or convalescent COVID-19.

The CDR3 spells CASGRRGRIRDPGDLFF. CDR3 bases: TGTGCCAGCGGTCGCAGGGGACGAATCCGGGACCCCGGGGATCTGTTTTTT. The V call is TRBV2, the J call TRBJ2-2; D possibly corresponds to TRBD1 (6 bases). The CDR3 covers 17 residues. Germline loops: CDR1 SNHLY, CDR2 FYNNEI.